Below, one T cell receptor beta chain is given with its context. The antigen remains unidentified. This sample stems from a study of T cells in narcolepsy. Study-wide results and caveats: Some memory CD4+ repertoires had no autoreactive clone sequences. Autoreactive HCRT-specific and TRIB2-specific clonotypes were marked in same-patient CSF-versus-blood CD4+ comparisons. Blood of same and different patients, but not healthy controls, reportedly held recurring autoreactive clonotypes.

Sequencing was performed with immunoSEQ multiplex PCR; in TCRdb, only in-frame clones are kept and a portion is missing. The sample holds about 30,000 clones, 75% to 85% seen once. CDR1 is SGHDN, CDR2 FVKESK, per germline. The CDR3 runs to 15 residues. The V gene lost 4 bases and the J gene lost 5 bases, with 17 bases spanning the gap. The source material was CD45RA- memory CD4+ T cells from PBMCs. The chain joins TRBV14 to TRBJ2-5; D might be TRBD2 (6 bases). This TCR came from a human donor with narcolepsy. DNA for the CDR3: TGTGCCAGCAGCCTCGTCGTGGCAGGGAGGGAGACCCAGTACTTC. As protein: CASSLVVAGRETQYF.